The 26 T cell receptor beta chains presented below share a single source sample, sequenced in a study of early T cells in non-severe SARS-CoV-2 infection. TCRdb re-derived calls from the 5' RACE reads in MiXCR, one entry per CDR3 protein. The sample lists about 58,000 distinct CDR3 sequences, about 12% occurring once. The sequenced material came from whole blood. These receptor sequences come from an adult who was a healthcare worker with PCR-confirmed SARS-CoV-2 infection or an uninfected control (not recorded which).

This clonotype occurred a few times. The CDR3 here is CSVEDRAYEQYF. The CDR3 nucleotides read TGCAGCGTTGAAGATCGCGCATACGAGCAGTACTTC. The chain uses TRBV29-1 and TRBJ2-7; unclear D gene. The germline gives CDR1 SQVTM, CDR2 ANQGSEA. V lost 0 bases and J lost 4, with 7 bases in between. The CDR3 runs 12 residues.

This clonotype was counted many times. The gene calls are TRBV7-8 and TRBJ1-3; unclear D gene. Between the trimmed V and J ends, which lost 1 base and 0 bases, there was a span of 10 bases. CDR3 length equals 16 residues. Germline-derived CDR1 and CDR2 are SGHVS and FQNEAQ. CDR3 coding DNA: TGTGCCAGCAGCTTAGTATCGCTTTCCTCTGGAAACACCATATATTTT. Protein product: CASSLVSLSSGNTIYF.

This clonotype came up many times. The rearrangement uses TRBV7-8 and TRBJ2-6, with 8 positions matching TRBD1. Looked up from germline, CDR1 is SGHVS and CDR2 is FQNEAQ. Trimming took 4 bases from V and 0 from J; bases not matched to a gene: 11. CDR3 length: 19 amino acids. The CDR3 sequence is CASSSQTGTGTSGANVLTF. The CDR3, as DNA: TGTGCCAGCAGCTCACAAACCGGGACAGGAACCTCTGGGGCCAACGTCCTGACTTTC.

This clonotype was observed at least ten times. The rearrangement uses TRBV4-1 and TRBJ2-7; D is unclear. The CDR3 has 16 residues. CDR1 is MGHRA, CDR2 YSYEKL, per germline. V shed 0 bases and J shed 4 bases, with 16 bases lying between them. CDR3 amino acids: CASSQDHTIPSYEQYF. As DNA, the CDR3 is TGCGCCAGCAGCCAAGATCACACTATCCCATCGTACGAGCAGTACTTC.

As concerns this clonotype: This may come from a read error, since a much larger clone is one base off. Without the conserved terminal phenylalanine or tryptophan, this CDR3 likely stems from a read error. This chain joins TRBV6-1 and TRBJ2-7; 7 bases are a match to TRBD1. CDR1 MNHNS and CDR2 SASEGT come from the germline V gene. With V trimmed by 6 bases and J by 0 bases, 8 bases remained unmatched. The CDR3 runs to 15 residues. DNA of the CDR3: TGTGCCAGCAGGACCGGACAGGAGGCCTCCTACGAGCAGTACTAC. This encodes CASRTGQEASYEQYY.

CDR3 nucleotides: TGTGCCAGCAGTTCCGAGGGACCCTACGAGCAGTACTTC. This sequence encodes CASSSEGPYEQYF. The chain has TRBV6-5 and TRBJ2-7, with D possibly being TRBD1 or TRBD2 (5 bases each). Germline V gives CDR1 MNHEY, CDR2 SVGAGI. The CDR3 extends over 13 amino acids. V lost 4 bases and J lost 2, with 9 bases in between.

This clonotype was observed a handful of times. The J gene is TRBJ1-6, the V gene TRBV2; D not certain. V lost 0 bases to trimming and J lost 9 bases, with 9 bases between them. The germline V gene has CDR1 SNHLY and CDR2 FYNNEI. The CDR3 is 14 amino acids. The CDR3: CASSEAQRISPLHF. In DNA form, the CDR3 reads TGTGCCAGCAGTGAAGCTCAGAGGATTTCACCCCTCCACTTT.

This chain joins TRBV19 and TRBJ2-7, with TRBD2 identical over 11 bases. This CDR3 is 16 amino acids long. Germline lookup yields CDR1 LNHDA and CDR2 SQIVND (reference sequence). V lost 5 bases and J lost 7; bases outside the gene matches: 13. CDR3 region: CASSDLLAGGPVEQYF. CDR3 DNA: TGTGCCAGTAGTGACCTATTAGCGGGAGGGCCTGTTGAGCAGTACTTC.

Ten or more counts support this clonotype. The J gene is TRBJ1-4, the V gene TRBV5-1, with 8 nucleotides matching TRBD1. With V trimmed by 3 bases and J by 2 bases, 3 bases remained unmatched. CDR3 size: 15 residues. The germline gives CDR1 SGHRS, CDR2 YFSETQ. The CDR3 region has the DNA TGCGCCAGCAGCTACCGACAGGGGACTAATGAAAAACTGTTTTTT. Translated, it gives CASSYRQGTNEKLFF.

This chain uses TRBV6-1 with TRBJ1-2, with D possibly TRBD1 on 5 matching bases. V dropped 2 bases and J dropped 5 bases, with 15 bases sitting between them. The CDR3 is 15 amino acids. The germline CDR1 and CDR2 sequences are MNHNS and SASEGT. The CDR3 region has the DNA TGTGCCAGCAGTGAACTGGCGGGGCTCGCGTATGGCTACACCTTC. Encoded protein: CASSELAGLAYGYTF.

This clonotype was seen many times. The gene calls are TRBV20-1 and TRBJ2-7; TRBD1 matches at 7 bases. CDR3 length: 14 residues. Germline lookup yields CDR1 DFQATT and CDR2 SNEGSKA (reference sequence). Trimming took 0 bases from V and 0 from J; bases not matched to a gene: 2. The CDR3 DNA follows: TGCAGTGCTAGAGATAGGGACAGCTCCTACGAGCAGTACTTC. Its protein is CSARDRDSSYEQYF.

The J gene is TRBJ2-7, the V gene TRBV2; 9 bases map to TRBD1. The germline CDR1 and CDR2 sequences are SNHLY and FYNNEI. Trimming removed 1 base from V and 6 bases from J; junction bases left unmatched: 13. The CDR3 loop spans 17 amino acids. The CDR3 region is CASSEGWGGTGYLEQYF. The CDR3 DNA is TGTGCCAGCAGTGAAGGCTGGGGCGGGACAGGGTACCTCGAGCAGTACTTC.

This clonotype was seen ten or more times. This chain uses TRBV28 with TRBJ1-5, with D unclear. Germline CDR1 and CDR2: MDHEN and SYDVKM. V was pared by 6 bases and J by 2 bases, with 11 bases between. The length of the CDR3 is 14 residues. CDR3 amino acids: CASSPSRGNQPQHF. The CDR3 DNA is TGTGCCAGCAGCCCCTCGCGCGGCAATCAGCCCCAGCATTTT.

This clonotype was seen ten or more times. V gene TRBV6-6 combines with J gene TRBJ2-2; 8 bases map to TRBD1. Germline CDR1 is MNHNY and CDR2 is SVGAGI (reference sequence). Trimming took 6 bases from V and 5 from J; bases not matched to a gene: 11. The CDR3 consists of 16 residues. The DNA of the CDR3 is TGTGCCAGCAGAAAAGAGGGGACAGGCGGGACCGGGGAGCTGTTTTTT. Its protein is CASRKEGTGGTGELFF.

In its sample, this clonotype was seen many times. The V and J genes are TRBV7-6 and TRBJ2-1; D remains unclear. Deletions cut 3 bases from V and 0 bases from J, with 9 bases between. CDR1 is SGHVS and CDR2 is FNYEAQ in the germline V gene. The CDR3 length is 15 residues. Here the CDR3 DNA reads TGTGCCAGCAGCTTCACGGCTAGCTCCTACAATGAGCAGTTCTTC. As protein: CASSFTASSYNEQFF.

This clonotype has more than one count but fewer than ten. The chain couples TRBV28 to TRBJ1-2; D gene ambiguous. Germline CDR1 is MDHEN and CDR2 is SYDVKM. Between the trimmed V and J ends, which lost 6 bases and 3 bases, there was a span of 14 bases. The CDR3 totals 14 residues. In DNA, the CDR3 is TGTGCCAGCAGCCCCGGACCGTTGCACTATGGCTACACCTTC. It is translated as CASSPGPLHYGYTF.

The genes are TRBV27 and TRBJ1-5; D gene unclear. CDR1 is MNHEY, CDR2 SMNVEV, per germline (reference sequence). Between the trimmed V and J ends, which lost 0 bases and 5 bases, there was a span of 11 bases. This CDR3 contains 15 residues. The CDR3 reads CASSLSRLRDQPQHF. The CDR3 DNA reads as TGTGCCAGCAGTTTATCGAGATTAAGAGATCAGCCCCAGCATTTT.

The chain has TRBV7-9 and TRBJ1-2; 8 bases match TRBD1. Germline V gene lookup returns CDR1 SEHNR and CDR2 FQNEAQ (reference sequence). There are 13 residues in the CDR3. Germline trimming cut 1 base from V and 7 bases from J; bases unmatched to any gene: 2. The CDR3 DNA is TGTGCCAGCAGCTTAGGGGACAGGCGTGGCTACACCTTC. This encodes CASSLGDRRGYTF.

This chain joins TRBV6-6 and TRBJ1-4; 11 nucleotides agree with TRBD1. Trimming took 5 bases from V and 7 from J; bases not matched to a gene: 3. Germline V lookup: CDR1 MNHNY, CDR2 SVGAGI (reference sequence). The CDR3 consists of 14 residues. The CDR3 sequence: CASSLGQGVEKLFF. The CDR3 DNA sequence: TGTGCCAGCAGTCTGGGACAGGGGGTTGAAAAACTGTTTTTT.

The genes are TRBV19 and TRBJ2-3; a weak D match, TRBD2 (5 bases). The germline CDR1 and CDR2 sequences are LNHDA and SQIVND (reference sequence). This CDR3 has 13 residues. V was trimmed by 4 bases and J by 3 bases, leaving 8 bases between them. CDR3 protein: CASSKGRTDTQYF. DNA of the CDR3: TGTGCCAGTAGTAAAGGGAGAACAGATACGCAGTATTTT.

The CDR3 DNA sequence: TGTGCCAGCAACCCGACAGGGACTAATCAGCCCCAGCATTTT. Translation: CASNPTGTNQPQHF. The chain employs TRBV28 and TRBJ1-5; 7 nucleotides line up with TRBD1. The CDR3 is 14 amino acids. Trimming took 7 bases from V and 4 from J; bases not matched to a gene: 7. In germline, CDR1 is MDHEN, CDR2 SYDVKM.

The rearrangement uses TRBV5-5 and TRBJ2-5; 9 bases align to TRBD1. This CDR3 is 14 amino acids long. Trimming cost V 4 bases and J 2 bases; bases outside gene matches: 3. Germline CDR1 SGHKS, CDR2 YYEKEE (reference sequence). The CDR3 loop is CASSGGTGQETQYF. In DNA, the CDR3 is TGTGCCAGCAGCGGGGGGACAGGGCAAGAGACCCAGTACTTC. Combining the CDR3 with reference TRBV5-5 and TRBJ2-5 gives the whole variable domain DAGVTQSPTHLIKTRGQQVTLRCSPISGHKSVSWYQQVLGQGPQFIFQYYEKEERGRGNFPDRFSARQFPNYSSELNVNALLLGDSALYLCASSGGTGQETQYFGPGTRLLVL.

This clonotype showed up many times. CDR3 DNA sequence: TGTGCCAGCAGCCAAGGGGGAGGCAGGGTGAACACTGAAGCTTTCTTT. It codes for CASSQGGGRVNTEAFF. The chain is built from TRBV3-1 and TRBJ1-1; TRBD1 is a possible D gene (5 bases). The CDR3 consists of 16 residues. Germline V CDR1 and CDR2: LGHDT, YNNKEL (reference sequence). V was shortened by 1 base and J by 0 bases, with 12 bases between the two germline ends.

This clonotype was seen more than once but under ten times. Because the CDR3's place on the DNA is in doubt, the DNA is left out and the CDR3 is given as listed by TCRdb. This rearrangement joins TRBV20-1 to TRBJ2-3; TRBD1 is taken as the D call from the table, unchecked against the DNA. The CDR3 numbers 14 amino acids, ends counted. CDR1 DFQATT and CDR2 SNEGSKA come from the germline V gene (reference sequence). CDR3 protein: CSARVGLGAGNLYF.

The chain employs TRBV6-2 or TRBV6-3 and TRBJ1-1, with D perhaps matching TRBD1 (6 bases). V lost 2 bases and J 2 bases, leaving 9 bases between the germline ends. The CDR3 has 14 amino acids. CDR1 is MNHEY, CDR2 SVGEGT, per germline. The CDR3, as DNA: TGTGCCAGCAGTTACCGGACAGTAAACACTGAAGCTTTCTTT. Its translation: CASSYRTVNTEAFF.

In this sample, this clonotype turned up many times. The chain joins TRBV30 to TRBJ1-2, with D uncertain. This CDR3 is built from 10 residues. Germline lookup yields CDR1 GTSNPN and CDR2 SVGIG (reference sequence). V lost 3 bases and J 7 bases, leaving 6 bases between the germline ends. This CDR3 is CAWRTVGYTF. The CDR3 DNA sequence: TGTGCCTGGAGAACAGTTGGCTACACCTTC. The full variable domain, completed using reference TRBV30 and TRBJ1-2, is SQTIHQWPATLVQPVGSPLSLECTVEGTSNPNLYWYRQAAGRGLQLLFYSVGIGQISSEVPQNLSASRPQDRQFILSSKKLLLSDSGFYLCAWRTVGYTFGSGTRLTVV.